Following are 2 T cell receptor beta chains from one sample sequenced in a study of shared clonotypes between healthy human individuals. Here immunoSEQ multiplex PCR was the method, and the copy in TCRdb shows in-frame clones only, minus some. This sample has around 340,000 clones, with more than 60% found just once. What was sequenced was memory CD4+ T cells sorted from blood. Subset indicated: CD45RA-negative fraction. The receptors originated from a man aged 25-45 years in good health.

This chain uses TRBV5-1 with TRBJ2-7; D is uncertain. V was clipped by 4 bases and J by 5 bases, with 7 bases between them. CDR1 is SGHRS, CDR2 YFSETQ, per germline. CDR3 size: 11 residues. The DNA for the CDR3 is TGCGCCAGCAGCGTTGGGGACGAGCAGTACTTC. This sequence encodes CASSVGDEQYF.

V and J are TRBV6-1 and TRBJ1-4; D remains unclear. Germline V CDR1 and CDR2: MNHNS, SASEGT. This CDR3 is built from 15 residues. Trimming removed 6 bases from V and 3 bases from J, with 14 bases in between. This chain's CDR3 is CASRTMGGANEKLFF. The DNA for the CDR3 is TGTGCCAGCAGGACAATGGGCGGGGCTAATGAAAAACTGTTTTTT.